Listed below are T cell receptor beta chains from one sample, sequenced in a study of blood T cell repertoires in COVID-19. Method: immunoSEQ multiplex PCR; TCRdb's copy keeps in-frame clones and lacks some. The sample includes 200,000 to 300,000 clones, 86% seen only once; the top ten take 5% to 6%. The material sequenced was peripheral blood. These receptors were taken from a woman aged 80 or older with COVID-19, enrolled during active disease. The CDR3 runs from the conserved cysteine through the conserved F or W. Each record gives: D gene, clone size, J gene, V gene, CDR3 DNA, CDR3 protein. D genes are given only for firm matches. Part of the rows lack a size; the others show once, few, many or a class for expanded clones.

NA	NA	TRBJ2-1	TRBV5-1	TGCGCCAGCAGCTTGGGGCTCCTGGGGGGTGAGCAGTTCTTC	CASSLGLLGGEQFF
NA	NA	TRBJ1-5	TRBV19	TGTGCCAGTAGTTGGGGAGTTAGCAATCAGCCCCAGCATTTT	CASSWGVSNQPQHF
NA	NA	TRBJ1-1	TRBV9	TGTGCCAGCAGCGTAGCTACGGTGGTCACTGAAGCTTTCTTT	CASSVATVVTEAFF
NA	NA	TRBJ2-5	TRBV15	TGTGCCACCACAAGGGGGGGGGCAGGGTCAGAGACCCAGTACTTC	CATTRGGAGSETQYF
NA	NA	TRBJ2-5	TRBV28	TGTGCCAGCAGTCTACAGCCAGCTTCGATGGGAGAGACCCAGTACTTC	CASSLQPASMGETQYF
TRBD2	NA	TRBJ2-1	TRBV14	TGTGCCAGCAGCCAAAAAGCGGGGGGGTACTACAATGAGCAGTTCTTC	CASSQKAGGYYNEQFF
TRBD2	once	TRBJ2-5	TRBV7-8	TGTGCCAGCAGCTTAGGCTCTAGCGGGGATGGGACCCAGTACTTC	CASSLGSSGDGTQYF
NA	NA	TRBJ1-2	TRBV20-1	TGCAGTGCTAGTAGCATTCCCGGACAGAGGTACGGTGGCTACACCTTC	CSASSIPGQRYGGYTF
NA	once	TRBJ1-2	TRBV3-1/TRBV3-2	TGTGCCAGCTTTTCCCAGGTGACCTATGGCTACACCTTC	CASFSQVTYGYTF
NA	NA	TRBJ1-2	TRBV19	TGTGCCAGTAGTCCCTCCGGGACAAGGGATAACTATGGCTACACCTTC	CASSPSGTRDNYGYTF
TRBD2	NA	TRBJ2-5	TRBV5-1	TGCGCCAGCAGCCCAGAACTGACTAGCGGGGGCCCGAGGACCCAGTACTTC	CASSPELTSGGPRTQYF
NA	NA	TRBJ1-4	TRBV6-6	TGTGCCAGCAGTTACCGTGAAAAACTGTTTTTT	CASSYREKLFF
NA	NA	TRBJ1-1	TRBV19	TGTGCCAGTAGTATTCTTGGGGGGGACACTGAAGCTTTCTTT	CASSILGGDTEAFF
NA	NA	TRBJ2-5	TRBV28	TGTGCCAGTCAGGGGCCCACCGTCCAAGAGACCCAGTACTTC	CASQGPTVQETQYF
TRBD1	NA	TRBJ2-1	TRBV13	TGTGCCAGCAGCTCGGGGACAGGGAAAACCTACAATGAGCAGTTCTTC	CASSSGTGKTYNEQFF
TRBD2	NA	TRBJ2-3	TRBV6-5	TGTGCCAGCAGAGCAGCGGGGGGCTCAGATACGCAGTATTTT	CASRAAGGSDTQYF
TRBD2	NA	TRBJ2-1	TRBV5-4	TGTGCCAGCAGTTCAGCGGGGAGCATTTACAATGAGCAGTTCTTC	CASSSAGSIYNEQFF
NA	once	TRBJ1-2	TRBV6-5	TGTGCCAGCAGAGTGGGCGCGTATGGCTACACCTTC	CASRVGAYGYTF
TRBD1	once	TRBJ2-5	TRBV15	TGTGCCACCAGCAGTGTCCAGGGGGATAGGTCCCAAGAGACCCAGTACTTC	CATSSVQGDRSQETQYF
NA	NA	TRBJ1-4	TRBV5-1	TGCGCCAGCAGCTTGGTCCAGGGTGGAGAAAAACTGTTTTTT	CASSLVQGGEKLFF
NA	NA	TRBJ1-5	TRBV7-9	TGTGCCAGCAGTCGGACAGTTAATCAGCCCCAGCATTTT	CASSRTVNQPQHF
TRBD1	NA	TRBJ1-2	TRBV18	TGTGCCAGCTCTCTGCGACAGGGTGTTAACTATGGCTACACCTTC	CASSLRQGVNYGYTF
TRBD2	few	TRBJ2-3	TRBV19	TGTGCCAGTAGTTCTAGCGGGGCCTTCACAGATACGCAGTATTTT	CASSSSGAFTDTQYF
NA	NA	TRBJ2-3	TRBV18	TGTGCCAGCTCAACATTAGCGGTAAACACAGATACGCAGTATTTT	CASSTLAVNTDTQYF
TRBD1	NA	TRBJ1-6	TRBV27	TGTGCCAGCAGAACCGCGATCCTGACAGGGTTCGGTTCACCCCTCCACTTT	CASRTAILTGFGSPLHF